Listed below are T cell receptor beta chains from one sample, sequenced in a study of T cells in localized non-small cell lung cancer. Assay used: immunoSEQ multiplex PCR; TCRdb lists only in-frame clones, some missing. The top ten hold nearly 7% of the sample, which has approximately 29,000 clones, roughly 87% seen once. The material was peripheral blood, obtained before any cancer treatment. These receptors were taken from a male donor at least 60 years old with stage I lung adenocarcinoma. CDR3s leave out the opening cysteine and the closing phenylalanine or tryptophan. The order of the fields is J gene, CDR3 length, V gene, CDR3 protein.

>TRBJ1-2|13|TRBV30
AWSVQAGGSYGYT
>TRBJ1-6|11|TRBV30
AWSGLEDSPLH
>TRBJ2-1|13|TRBV4-2
ASSQDLADYNEQF
>TRBJ1-5|11|TRBV7-2
ASSLGGSGSQH
>TRBJ2-4|14|TRBV30
AWSFQRTPGADIQY
>TRBJ2-3|10|TRBV7-9
ASSLVADTQY
>TRBJ2-2|11|TRBV6-5
ASTTQGTGELF
>TRBJ2-7|11|TRBV28
ASSSTAPYEQY
>TRBJ2-3|13|TRBV6-5
ASRGTGTSTDTQY
>TRBJ1-1|10|TRBV5-1
ASRAEGAEAF
>TRBJ2-1|13|TRBV29-1
SVEDLSLDGNEQF
>TRBJ1-6|11|TRBV10-3
AIGGSYNSPLH
>TRBJ2-1|13|TRBV6-5
ASSNRLALGTEQF
>TRBJ1-2|12|TRBV7-9
ASSPEQYSYGYT
>TRBJ2-1|13|TRBV5-4
ASGFIDGSYNEQF
>TRBJ2-1|13|TRBV18
ASSPPGLAGDEQF
>TRBJ2-2|13|TRBV5-1
ASSGLAGADGELF
>TRBJ1-6|10|TRBV19
ASSEMVSPLH
>TRBJ2-2|14|TRBV4-3
ASSQDPQGDAGELF
>TRBJ1-3|15|TRBV7-5
VRSLGTPGMSGNTIY
>TRBJ2-7|13|TRBV2
ASMRQGVLLHEQY
>TRBJ1-5|11|TRBV2
ASSQISNQPQH
>TRBJ1-1|12|TRBV5-1
ASSFRGLNTEAF
>TRBJ2-6|16|TRBV5-1
ASSLEGTGRSGANVLT
>TRBJ1-5|13|TRBV7-6
ASRAGTGDGQPQH
>TRBJ2-7|13|TRBV18
ASSPDHINRYEQY
>TRBJ1-2|12|TRBV7-8
ASSAQQGHYGYT
>TRBJ1-2|15|TRBV28
ASSLIDKERRVGDYT
>TRBJ1-1|11|TRBV30
AWSDIGNTEAF
>TRBJ1-1|11|TRBV30
AWKYYMNTEAF